Following are 20 T cell receptor beta chains from one sample sequenced in a study of blood T cell repertoires in COVID-19. Libraries were prepared by immunoSEQ multiplex PCR; TCRdb keeps only in-frame clonotypes and omits some of them. The data contain 95,000 to 100,000 clones, 75% to 85% of them singletons. Sequencing was carried out using peripheral blood. The origin of the receptors is a woman older than 75 with active or convalescent COVID-19.

A few counts support this clone. The V gene is TRBV7-8, the J gene TRBJ1-1; D possibly corresponds to TRBD1 (6 bases). The CDR3 has 13 residues. CDR1 is SGHVS and CDR2 is FQNEAQ in the germline V gene. V lost 3 bases and J lost 1, with 6 bases in between. The CDR3 spells CASSLGQNTEAFF. The CDR3 DNA follows: TGTGCCAGCAGCTTGGGACAGAACACTGAAGCTTTCTTT.

The rearrangement joins TRBV7-9 to TRBJ2-1, with TRBD2 matching over 8 bases. The CDR3 spans 14 residues. V lost 1 base to trimming and J lost 6 bases; unmatched junction nucleotides: 2. Germline V gives CDR1 SEHNR, CDR2 FQNEAQ (reference sequence). The CDR3: CASSLVGTSNEQFF. The CDR3 region has the DNA TGTGCCAGCAGCTTAGTAGGGACTAGCAATGAGCAGTTCTTC.

CDR3 protein: CASSSGTGFTDTQYF. As DNA, the CDR3 is TGTGCCAGCAGCTCCGGGACAGGGTTTACAGATACGCAGTATTTT. The chain uses TRBV11-3 and TRBJ2-3; the match to TRBD1 covers 9 bases. The CDR3 is 15 residues long. Germline CDR1 is SGHNT and CDR2 is YENEEA. With 4 bases clipped from V and 3 bases from J, the junction kept 5 bases outside the gene matches.

The chain employs TRBV12-3 or TRBV12-4 and TRBJ1-1; no clear D gene. The V end lost 3 bases, the J end lost 1 base, and 6 bases lay between the germline ends. The CDR3 consists of 13 residues. DNA for the CDR3: TGTGCCAGCAGTTTGAGAGGGAACACTGAAGCTTTCTTT. This translates into CASSLRGNTEAFF.

The V call is TRBV3-1 (or the pseudogene TRBV3-2), the J call TRBJ1-3, with D unresolved. Germline loops: CDR1 LGHDT, CDR2 YNNKEL (reference sequence). This CDR3 is 14 amino acids long. V was trimmed by 1 base and J by 3 bases, leaving 7 bases between them. This chain's CDR3 is CASSQARRGNTIYF. The CDR3 DNA reads as TGTGCCAGCAGCCAAGCCAGGCGTGGAAACACCATATATTTT.

The chain joins TRBV29-1 to TRBJ1-2; D possibly corresponds to TRBD1 (5 bases). V was pared by 6 bases and J by 8 bases, with 16 bases between. The CDR3 consists of 12 residues. Germline CDR1 is SQVTM and CDR2 is ANQGSEA. The CDR3 coding sequence is TGCAGCGTAGGACGGCCGCAGGGCGGCTACACCTTC. It specifies CSVGRPQGGYTF. The full variable domain, completed using reference TRBV29-1 and TRBJ1-2, is SAVISQKPSRDICQRGTSLTIQCQVDSQVTMMFWYRQQPGQSLTLIATANQGSEATYESGFVIDKFPISRPNLTFSTLTVSNMSPEDSSIYLCSVGRPQGGYTFGSGTRLTVV.

This clone was counted once. The identical CDR3 is also encoded by other nucleotide sequences in the sample. The chain joins TRBV6-2 or TRBV6-3 to TRBJ1-2; D gene uncertain. The V end was cut by 2 bases, the J end by 7 bases, with 8 bases between. The CDR3 is 12 amino acids. CDR1 and CDR2 from the germline V gene are MNHEY and SVGEGT. CDR3 sequence (DNA): TGTGCCAGCAGTTACGGAGCAAGTGGCTACACCTTC. It yields the protein CASSYGASGYTF.

The chain couples TRBV11-2 to TRBJ1-2, with 12 bases identical to TRBD1. The CDR3 sequence is 16 residues long. The V and J ends lost 2 bases and 7 bases, in that order; junction bases with no gene match: 8. Looked up from germline, CDR1 is SGHAT and CDR2 is FQNNGV. The CDR3 reads CASSLSGTGGLGGYTF. The CDR3 nucleotides are TGTGCCAGCAGCTTATCCGGGACAGGGGGCCTAGGTGGCTACACCTTC.

This clone showed up just once. The chain joins TRBV6-5 to TRBJ1-1; weak D call: TRBD1 (6 bases). The CDR3 totals 11 residues. Per germline, CDR1 MNHEY and CDR2 SVGAGI. The V end lost 10 bases, the J end lost 6 bases, and 12 bases lay between the germline ends. CDR3 DNA sequence: TGTGCCATCCTAAGGACAGCTGAAGCTTTCTTT. This codes for CAILRTAEAFF.

V usage is TRBV2 and J usage is TRBJ1-4; 10 bases fit TRBD1. Losses at the gene ends were 1 base for V and 7 bases for J; bases not matched to a gene: 3. This CDR3 comprises 15 residues. Germline V gene lookup returns CDR1 SNHLY and CDR2 FYNNEI. The CDR3 DNA sequence: TGTGCCAGCAGTGAAGTAGGGACAGGGGCTGAAAAACTGTTTTTT. Residues: CASSEVGTGAEKLFF.

The chain links TRBV14 to TRBJ2-1; 13 bases align to TRBD2. The CDR3 spans 16 residues. Germline V gene sequence: CDR1 SGHDN, CDR2 FVKESK. The V and J ends lost 5 bases and 6 bases, in that order; junction bases with no gene match: 7. CDR3 sequence (DNA): TGTGCCAGCAGCACCCCGGGACTAGCGGGAAGCAATGAGCAGTTCTTC. Its translation: CASSTPGLAGSNEQFF.

The rearrangement joins TRBV5-6 to TRBJ1-1; weak D call: TRBD1 (5 bases). This CDR3 is 16 amino acids long. Germline V gene data show CDR1 as SGHDT and CDR2 as YYEEEE. Trimming cost V 2 bases and J 6 bases, with 20 bases left between them. CDR3 protein: CASSFYGGVDIAEAFF. The CDR3 region has the DNA TGTGCCAGCAGCTTCTACGGGGGGGTTGATATCGCTGAAGCTTTCTTT.

The chain combines TRBV5-1 with TRBJ1-4, with D possibly matching TRBD1 (6 bases). Germline V gene lookup returns CDR1 SGHRS and CDR2 YFSETQ. Trimming shortened V by 5 bases and J by 4 bases, and 12 bases separated the two germline ends. The CDR3 is 14 amino acids. CDR3 protein: CASRNTGLNEKLFF. The CDR3 DNA follows: TGCGCCAGCAGAAACACAGGGCTTAATGAAAAACTGTTTTTT.

DNA for the CDR3: TGTGCCAGCAGCTTAGAACATGTGAACACTGAAGCTTTCTTT. This translates into CASSLEHVNTEAFF. The rearrangement joins TRBV7-2 to TRBJ1-1; no definite D call. The CDR3 spans 14 residues. CDR1 is SGHTA and CDR2 is FQGNSA in the germline V gene. Trimming left V 1 base short and J 0 bases short, with 6 bases between.

The V call is TRBV7-3, the J call TRBJ1-1; unclear D gene. Trimming cost V 2 bases and J 0 bases, with 4 bases left between them. Germline V gene sequence: CDR1 SGHTA, CDR2 FQGTGA. There are 13 residues in the CDR3. The CDR3 here is CASSLDMNTEAFF. For the CDR3, the DNA is TGTGCCAGCAGCTTAGACATGAACACTGAAGCTTTCTTT.

The CDR3, as DNA: TGTGCCAGCAGCTTAACATTAGCGGGAGGGCCTGGGTATAGATACGAGCAGTACTTC. Its protein is CASSLTLAGGPGYRYEQYF. The V call is TRBV7-9, the J call TRBJ2-7, with 11 bases fitting TRBD2. The J segment lost 4 bases and the V segment lost 2 bases, leaving 16 bases of the junction unmatched. The germline gives CDR1 SEHNR, CDR2 FQNEAQ (reference sequence). The length of the CDR3 is 19 residues.

The V call is TRBV9, the J call TRBJ1-2; D ambiguous. The CDR3 contains 12 residues. Germline lookup yields CDR1 SGDLS and CDR2 YYNGEE. Deletions cut 4 bases from V and 13 bases from J, with 17 bases between. CDR3 sequence reads: CASSPQTEGPTF. The CDR3 bases are TGTGCCAGCAGCCCCCAGACGGAGGGCCCCACCTTC.

On this clone: At one end the junction does not follow the germline gene, possibly because of a read error. The gene calls are TRBV10-3 and TRBJ2-3; maybe TRBD2 (5 bases). CDR3 length: 15 residues. CDR1 is ENHRY and CDR2 is SYGVKD in the germline V gene. CDR3 DNA: TGTGTCATCAGTGATTCGGTGGGCTCGGGGGATACGCAGTATTTT. Amino acid sequence: CVISDSVGSGDTQYF.

The V and J genes are TRBV30 and TRBJ2-5; 7 bases are shared with TRBD1. This CDR3 contains 13 residues. Germline trimming cut 3 bases from V and 5 bases from J; bases unmatched to any gene: 6. Germline lookup yields CDR1 GTSNPN and CDR2 SVGIG (reference sequence). This CDR3 reads CAWRIRGYETQYF. In DNA form, the CDR3 reads TGTGCCTGGAGGATCAGGGGGTATGAGACCCAGTACTTC.

The V and J genes are TRBV5-6 and TRBJ2-7; 9 bases line up with TRBD1. Germline assignment: CDR1 SGHDT and CDR2 YYEEEE. V lost 1 base and J lost 4; bases outside the gene matches: 6. There are 15 residues in the CDR3. This CDR3 reads CASSLPGTGPYEQYF. CDR3 nucleotides: TGTGCCAGCAGCTTGCCCGGGACAGGGCCGTACGAGCAGTACTTC.